The rows below give T cell receptor beta chains drawn from one sample of a study of response to subunit inactivated influenza vaccine. TCRdb fed the RT-PCR reads into MiXCR, producing one record per CDR3 protein. The table shows over 800,000 distinct CDR3 sequences, with 21% occurring only once. The sample here was PBMCs from blood, taken less than 6 days after vaccination. These receptors were obtained from a middle-aged man who received an inactivated influenza vaccine. CDR3s include the opening cysteine and the closing phenylalanine or tryptophan. The D gene is left open where the match is weak. Where a row states a size, it is once, few, many or the class of an expanded clone; other rows omit it.

D,size,V,J,CDR3,DNA
NA,NA,TRBV20-1,TRBJ2-1,CSARVRSALSYNEQFF,TGCAGTGCTAGAGTCCGGAGCGCCCTCTCCTACAATGAGCAGTTCTTC
NA,NA,TRBV2,TRBJ2-7,CASSEALTGSYEQYF,TGTGCCAGCAGTGAAGCGTTAACGGGCTCCTACGAGCAGTACTTC
TRBD2,few,TRBV20-1,TRBJ2-7,CSARDLRGGGYEQYF,TGCAGTGCTAGAGATCTACGGGGGGGAGGATACGAGCAGTACTTC
NA,NA,TRBV14,TRBJ2-7,CASSQVSSAVYEQYF,TGTGCCAGCAGCCAAGTATCTAGCGCGGTATACGAGCAGTACTTC
NA,NA,TRBV4-3,TRBJ2-1,CASSQDRATYNEQFF,TGCGCCAGCAGCCAAGATAGGGCTACTTACAATGAGCAGTTCTTC
NA,NA,TRBV12-3/TRBV12-4,TRBJ2-5,CASHDSMARTQETQYF,TGTGCCAGCCATGATTCAATGGCTAGGACACAAGAGACCCAGTACTTC
NA,NA,TRBV4-2,TRBJ2-3,CASSQGQGRSDTQYF,TGTGCCAGCAGCCAAGGGCAGGGAAGGTCAGATACGCAGTATTTT
NA,few,TRBV20-1,TRBJ2-7,CSATDRTTTYEQYF,TGCAGTGCAACCGACAGGACAACAACCTACGAGCAGTACTTC
TRBD1,few,TRBV7-8,TRBJ1-6,CASSLALGQGFQPLHF,TGTGCCAGCAGCTTAGCGCTGGGACAGGGTTTCCAACCCCTCCACTTT
TRBD1,few,TRBV20-1,TRBJ2-7,CSAIDRGLGVYEQYF,TGCAGTGCAATCGACAGGGGTCTAGGGGTCTACGAGCAGTACTTC
NA,many,TRBV5-1,TRBJ2-3,CASYFRGTQYF,TGCGCCAGCTATTTTAGGGGTACGCAGTATTTT
TRBD2,NA,TRBV9,TRBJ2-1,CSSSVELAGDNEQFF,TGTTCCAGCAGCGTAGAACTAGCGGGAGATAATGAGCAGTTCTTC
TRBD2,NA,TRBV27,TRBJ2-1,CASSLDSGGAYNEQFF,TGTGCCAGCAGTTTAGATAGCGGGGGGGCCTACAATGAGCAGTTCTTC
NA,NA,TRBV29-1,TRBJ2-3,CSGLGVDTQYF,TGCAGCGGGTTGGGGGTGGATACGCAGTATTTT
TRBD1,few,TRBV10-3,TRBJ1-2,CAGRRETGGYGYTF,TGTGCCGGTCGCCGCGAAACAGGGGGCTATGGCTACACCTTC
NA,few,TRBV7-8,TRBJ2-7,CASSLANGAHEQYF,TGTGCCAGCAGCTTAGCGAACGGGGCCCACGAGCAGTACTTC